This T cell receptor beta chain is drawn from a study of CD4 T cells in relation to SARS-CoV-2 and coronaviruses (dated by TCRdb to about 2021). With respect to the entire study: The ViraFEST assay cultured PBMCs with antigen for roughly 10 days, then sequenced TCR beta CDR3s to find antigen-specific clonal expansions. An HIV-1 Nef peptide pool or a culture without peptide was used as the negative reference condition. Using patient-derived lymphoblastoid cell lines, the shared crossreactive spike epitopes were mapped to their HLA restriction. At the level of individual TCR clonotypes, the study measured memory CD4+ T cell crossreactivity between SARS-CoV-2 spike protein and common cold coronavirus spike proteins. The Adaptive Biotechnologies TCR-sequencing kit was used to sequence samples from a few pre-COVID donors and the naive versus memory experiments, whereas other data were Illumina-based. For other donors in the study, expansion assays were sequenced with a different, Illumina-based TCR-beta assay. General study outcomes and caveats: Crossreactivity analysis centred on spike protein, so crossreactivity against other viral proteins was not assessed. No donor contributed both pre-pandemic and post-infection samples, which limited tracing the source of pre-existing responses. The study was constrained by small numbers of patients and of tested TCRs. Compared with monoreactive clones, crossreactive clones had significantly weaker SARS-CoV-2-driven expansion, a result consistent with antigenic imprinting. In roughly 65% of donors, memory CD4+ clonotypes turned up that crossrecognized SARS-CoV-2 and at least one common cold coronavirus spike.

Trimming at the junction amounts to 2 bases on V and 4 bases on J, and the germline ends lie 15 bases apart. As encoded in the germline V gene, CDR1 is LGHNA while CDR2 is YNFKEQ. There are 16 amino acids in the CDR3, from cysteine to phenylalanine inclusive. CDR3 DNA is the only sequence kept; it has 48 bases, read in frame from the first base. About this clone: Its recognized antigen is unknown. Base qualities are not at hand, and no much larger clone is one base apart.

Libraries were built with the immunoSEQ multiplex PCR assay. Concerning the study's data processing: During preprocessing, nonproductive sequences were discarded, as were any CDR3s that did not begin with C, did not end with F or W, or were shorter than 7 amino acids. The MANAFEST web app identified antigen-specific clonotypes based on expansion compared with the reference and other culture wells. A clone counted as positive if significantly expanded in 2 of 3 replicate wells versus the reference culture at FDR below 0.05. To be called positive, a clone also had to show significant expansion compared with every other tandem well and an odds ratio greater than 5. Pairwise Levenshtein distance, computed with the stringdist R package after three terminal residues were trimmed from each end, was used as the measure of CDR3 homology. TCRdb carries this immuneACCESS record with in-frame sequences only. Its versions omit some clonotypes, under half of them owing to an unresolved V gene in the studies checked, with the rest unexplained. V and J calls and clone size are given by that table; D and trimming were obtained from the DNA. The sample table shows about 18,000 clones, and approximately 80% are seen once. The ten most abundant clones make up around a quarter of the sample.

CD4+ T cells from unexposed donors were collected before the COVID-19 pandemic (2011-2018). After about 9 days of culture, CD4+ T cells were isolated with the EasySep CD4+ T cell isolation kit. Unexposed donor CD4+ T cells were tested for reactivity to SARS-CoV-2 S and N and four common cold coronavirus spike pools, as cell number allowed. Around 1.9 million PBMCs per well were cultured in IMDM with about 5% human AB serum and about 9.2 IU/ml IL-2. Half of the culture medium was replaced with fresh IL-2-containing medium on days 3 and 7. Each peptide culture condition was generally run in triplicate replicate wells. Leukapheresis product for the unexposed donors was purchased commercially. Ficoll-Paque PLUS gradient centrifugation was used to isolate PBMCs from either whole blood or leukapheresis product. PBMCs were either used fresh in the expansion assay or cryopreserved at -140 degrees C. The QIAamp Micro DNA Kit was used to extract genomic DNA from the CD4+ T cells.

The material sequenced was CD4+ T cells from PBMCs, cultured in vitro. The V gene is TRBV4-2 and the J gene is TRBJ2-1; the D gene is perhaps TRBD1 or TRBD2, as each covers 7 bases. The receptor's source is a human donor in good health. This receptor carries the CDR3 CASSQTQGRGYNEQFF. The sequence in DNA is TGTGCCAGCAGCCAAACACAGGGGAGGGGGTACAATGAGCAGTTCTTC.